The clone carrying this T cell receptor (beta chain) was seen more than once but under ten times. The antigen is undetermined. Constant-segment-primed 5'RACE gave TCR alpha and TCR beta cDNA libraries with sample barcodes and UMIs. One entry per CDR3 protein, called by TCRdb with MiXCR from the 5' RACE reads. The sample has some 300,000 distinct CDR3 sequences; 20% to 25% are singletons. This entry belongs to a study of T-cell memory formation after mild COVID-19. The wider study: For the most part, TCR clusters were specific to one donor.

Trimming shortened V by 6 bases and J by 2 bases, and 15 bases separated the two germline ends. The CDR3 runs to 15 residues. Study observations and caveats: Mostly located in CM and EM were contracting CD4+ clones, with contracting CD8+ clones located in EMRA. Day 15 to 85 contracting clones showed balanced CD4/CD8; day 15 to 37 expanders favored CD4+.

Sample: PBMCs or a T cell subset sorted from them (not recorded which). The TCR was taken from a man aged 18 to 29 who had mild COVID-19 (a few samples of this study predate the infection). Cell type and time point are not known. This rearrangement joins TRBV12-3 or TRBV12-4 to TRBJ2-3; D ambiguous. CDR3 DNA sequence: TGTGCCAGCAGATCTGACCGAGTCACCACAGATACGCAGTATTTT. This encodes CASRSDRVTTDTQYF.